The clone carrying this TCR beta chain was counted once. The data originate from a study of blood T cell repertoires in COVID-19. Study-level background: Italy, Spain and the United States were the sources of the convalescent and acute COVID-19 samples. The cDNA or gDNA used as material had been derived from T cells, B-cell-depleted T cells, or PBMCs.

This table comes from immunoSEQ multiplex PCR, and its TCRdb copy is limited to in-frame clones, with some not included. The data hold 100,000 to 130,000 clones, with 80% observed a single time. This CDR3 is built from 13 residues. Germline V gives CDR1 SGHKS, CDR2 YYEKEE (reference sequence). V lost 2 bases to trimming and J lost 1 base, with 6 bases between them. The rearrangement uses TRBV5-5 and TRBJ1-1; D is unclear. The sequencing input was peripheral blood. The TCR was taken from a man between 65 and 85 years old with acute or convalescent COVID-19. The CDR3, as DNA: TGTGCCAGCAGCTTAGCGAAGAACACTGAAGCTTTCTTT. Translating gives CASSLAKNTEAFF.